A selection of T cell receptor beta chains follows, all from one sample in a study of CD8 T cells in ankylosing spondylitis. TCRdb passed the 5' RACE reads through MiXCR, listing each CDR3 protein once. The table records some 250,000 distinct CDR3 sequences, roughly 25% of them present only once. The sample comprised blood, either unsorted or a sorted T cell fraction (not recorded which). These receptor sequences come from a male donor with ankylosing spondylitis or in good health (not recorded which). Each CDR3 is given with its conserved first and last residue. D genes are given only for firm matches.

D gene | V gene | CDR3 protein
. | TRBV20-1 | CSAATGPQETQYF
. | TRBV12-3/TRBV12-4 | CASRFDSGGDEKLFF
. | TRBV20-1 | CSARDPPTDTQYF
TRBD1 | TRBV3-1 | CASTNRGTYEQYF
. | TRBV20-1 | CSARGKGRATGELFF
TRBD2 | TRBV20-1 | CSARGLAGGFPETQYF
. | TRBV10-2 | CASSTGTSYEQYF
. | TRBV20-1 | CSARPGVDTQYF
. | TRBV29-1 | CSGEQNRQETQYF
TRBD2 | TRBV2 | CASRYQALAGGPDTQYF
TRBD2 | TRBV12-3/TRBV12-4 | CASSSRGGIQETQYF
. | TRBV29-1 | CSVDAGNYEQYF
TRBD2 | TRBV11-2 | CASTPGRVWNEQFF
TRBD1 | TRBV20-1 | CSARSDREGDGYTF